These 29 T cell receptor beta chains share one sample of origin, sequenced in a study of T cells in Graves' hyperthyroidism and ophthalmopathy. The TCR beta CDR3 regions underwent amplification using RNA transcripts as the source. The primer set for the first-round RT-PCR of the TCR CDR3 was HTBI. TCRdb fed the multiplex PCR reads into MiXCR, producing one record per CDR3 protein. The table includes over 700,000 distinct CDR3 sequences, under 45% detected once. The source material was blood. These receptors all come from a woman aged 40 to 49 with Graves' hyperthyroidism.

This clonotype was picked up many times. The J gene is TRBJ1-4, the V gene TRBV19, with unresolved D. V dropped 3 bases and J dropped 0 bases, with 11 bases sitting between them. The CDR3 is 16 amino acids. Germline V gene sequence: CDR1 LNHDA, CDR2 SQIVND (reference sequence). CDR3 coding DNA: TGTGCCAGTAGTATTTCCTCGACGGCAACTAATGAAAAACTGTTTTTT. Translating it yields CASSISSTATNEKLFF.

This clonotype was recorded many times. V is TRBV24-1 and J is TRBJ2-7; weak D call: TRBD1 (5 bases). This CDR3 is 15 amino acids long. V lost 3 bases to trimming and J lost 7 bases, with 18 bases between them. The germline CDR1 and CDR2 sequences are KGHDR and SFDVKD. The CDR3 region has the DNA TGTGCCACCAGTGATAACGATCAGGGCTCAGGAGAGCAGTACTTC. It encodes CATSDNDQGSGEQYF.

The chain has TRBV6-5 and TRBJ1-1, with D uncertain. Germline assignment: CDR1 MNHEY and CDR2 SVGAGI. Trimming took off 4 bases at V and 0 bases at J, with 18 bases between the two ends. The CDR3 contains 17 residues. Here the CDR3 reads CASSSVWGVAMNTEAFF. The CDR3 coding sequence is TGTGCCAGCAGTTCGGTCTGGGGAGTTGCTATGAACACTGAAGCTTTCTTT.

The chain is built from TRBV29-1 and TRBJ2-2; TRBD2 might be the D (6 bases). The germline gives CDR1 SQVTM, CDR2 ANQGSEA. The germline V and J ends were trimmed by 8 bases and 3 bases, with 16 bases remaining between them. The CDR3 sequence is 14 residues long. Here the CDR3 DNA reads TGCAGCACCCGGGGGACTTCTTACACCGGGGAGCTGTTTTTT. It yields the protein CSTRGTSYTGELFF.

This sequence joins TRBV29-1 and TRBJ1-2; D is perhaps TRBD1 (6 bases). V lost 8 bases, J lost 4 bases, and 11 bases lay in between. The CDR3 is made up of 11 amino acids. Germline lookup yields CDR1 SQVTM and CDR2 ANQGSEA. The CDR3 DNA sequence: TGCAGCTGGACAGAGAGCTATGGCTACACCTTC. Translated, it gives CSWTESYGYTF.

This clonotype was picked up one time. As DNA, the CDR3 is TGCGCCAGCAGATTCGGGGAGCTGTTTTTT. Protein: CASRFGELFF. The rearrangement uses TRBV5-1 and TRBJ2-2; D gene ambiguous. The length of the CDR3 is 10 residues. Germline CDR1 is SGHRS and CDR2 is YFSETQ. The V gene lost 5 bases and the J gene lost 7 bases, with 3 bases spanning the gap.

The chain is built from TRBV6-4 and TRBJ1-2; D is unclear. The ends were cut back, 5 bases at V and 4 bases at J, with 20 bases in the middle. The CDR3 is 16 residues long. In germline, CDR1 is MRHNA, CDR2 SNTAGT. The CDR3 DNA reads TGTGCCAGCAGTTTCGAAGGCGAGGGATTGGGCTATGGCTACACCTTC. As protein: CASSFEGEGLGYGYTF.

This clonotype has at least ten counts. This rearrangement joins TRBV20-1 to TRBJ1-1; perhaps TRBD1 as D (5 bases). CDR3 size: 13 residues. Trimming removed 6 bases from V and 1 base from J, with 12 bases in between. CDR1 is DFQATT and CDR2 is SNEGSKA in the germline V gene (reference sequence). This chain's CDR3 is CSAARQSNTEAFF. CDR3 DNA: TGCAGTGCCGCCCGACAGTCGAACACTGAAGCTTTCTTT.

This rearrangement joins TRBV6-5 to TRBJ1-4, with 9 bases fitting TRBD1. The CDR3 extends over 16 amino acids. Germline CDR1 MNHEY, CDR2 SVGAGI. V lost 6 bases and J lost 7; bases outside the gene matches: 12. The CDR3 region is CASSRQGGTLGEKLFF. Written as DNA, the CDR3 is TGTGCCAGCAGCCGACAGGGGGGCACCCTGGGTGAAAAACTGTTTTTT.

This chain uses TRBV10-3 with TRBJ2-2; weak D call: TRBD1 (5 bases). The CDR3 has 15 amino acids. Germline CDR1 is ENHRY and CDR2 is SYGVKD. Between the trimmed V and J ends, which lost 10 bases and 3 bases, there was a span of 18 bases. The CDR3 protein is CASSQYGQHTGELFF. The CDR3 coding sequence is TGTGCCAGCAGCCAATATGGACAACACACCGGGGAGCTGTTTTTT.

About this clonotype: A much larger clone is a single base away; this may be a read error. The chain is built from TRBV5-1 and TRBJ1-2; no definite D call. The germline V gene has CDR1 SGHRS and CDR2 YFSETQ. V was trimmed by 4 bases and J by 2 bases, leaving 12 bases between them. The CDR3 is made up of 14 amino acids. CDR3 in DNA: TGCGCCAGCAGCCCGGAGTCGGCGAACTATGGCTACACCTTC. Amino acids: CASSPESANYGYTF.

In this sample, this clonotype turned up a few times. The chain combines TRBV6-2 or TRBV6-3 with TRBJ1-5; 10 positions agree with TRBD1. The length of the CDR3 is 15 residues. Germline lookup yields CDR1 MNHEY and CDR2 SVGEGT. J was trimmed by 5 bases and V by 2 bases; bases with no gene match: 3. CDR3 in DNA: TGTGCCAGCAGTTACCCGACAGGGGGCGATCAGCCCCAGCATTTT. Encoded protein: CASSYPTGGDQPQHF.

With respect to this clonotype: This may be a read error, as it is one base from a much larger clone. The genes are TRBV7-2 and TRBJ2-6; 7 bases match TRBD1. CDR3 size: 15 residues. Trimming at V came to 5 bases and at J to 0 bases, leaving 1 base not matched to a gene. Looked up from germline, CDR1 is SGHTA and CDR2 is FQGNSA. The CDR3 is CASSGTVSGANVLTF. CDR3 nucleotides: TGTGCCAGCAGCGGGACAGTCTCTGGGGCCAACGTCCTGACTTTC. Together with reference TRBV7-2 and TRBJ2-6, the CDR3 gives the full variable domain: GAGVSQSPSNKVTEKGKDVELRCDPISGHTALYWYRQSLGQGLEFLIYFQGNSAPDKSGLPSDRFSAERTGGSVSTLTIQRTQQEDSAVYLCASSGTVSGANVLTFGAGSRLTVL.

This clonotype has at least ten counts. This chain connects TRBV20-1 to TRBJ1-1, with D possibly matching TRBD1 (6 bases). The CDR3 length is 13 residues. Deletions cut 5 bases from V and 0 bases from J, with 10 bases between. Looked up from germline, CDR1 is DFQATT and CDR2 is SNEGSKA (reference sequence). CDR3 region: CSAPDRLNTEAFF. CDR3 nucleotide sequence: TGCAGTGCTCCTGACAGGCTGAACACTGAAGCTTTCTTT.

The CDR3 DNA reads TGTGCCAGCAGTGAATACAGGGAGTATGGCTACACCTTC. As protein: CASSEYREYGYTF. This rearrangement joins TRBV25-1 to TRBJ1-2; tentative D call: TRBD1 (5 bases). This CDR3 spans 13 amino acids. Germline V gene data show CDR1 as MGHDK and CDR2 as SYGVNS. V was clipped by 0 bases and J by 5 bases, with 7 bases between them.

This clonotype was seen a few times. The gene calls are TRBV2 and TRBJ1-6, with 7 bases aligning to TRBD1. CDR1 and CDR2 from the germline V gene are SNHLY and FYNNEI. CDR3 size: 16 residues. V dropped 6 bases and J dropped 7; count of bases not matched to a gene: 12. The CDR3 nucleotides read TGTGCCAGCAGCTTAACGAGGGACAGAGGGAATTCACCCCTCCACTTT. Its protein is CASSLTRDRGNSPLHF.

As for this clonotype: Because the CDR3's place on the DNA is in doubt, the DNA is left out and the CDR3 is given as listed by TCRdb. The gene calls are TRBV5-5 and TRBJ2-2. The CDR3 totals 13 residues, both ends included. Germline lookup yields CDR1 SGHKS and CDR2 YYEKEE (reference sequence). CDR3 loop: CASSPFGNGELFF.

This rearrangement joins TRBV9 to TRBJ2-7, with D tentatively TRBD2 (5 bases). The CDR3 spans 14 residues. V lost 0 bases, J lost 4 bases, and 11 bases lay in between. Germline CDR1 is SGDLS and CDR2 is YYNGEE. The chain's CDR3 is CASSVGGSGYEQYF. CDR3 DNA sequence: TGTGCCAGCAGCGTAGGTGGGAGCGGTTACGAGCAGTACTTC.

This clonotype was seen at least ten times. The chain couples TRBV12-3 or TRBV12-4 to TRBJ1-5; 7 bases are a match to TRBD1. With V trimmed by 7 bases and J by 6 bases, 6 bases remained unmatched. The CDR3 is made up of 13 amino acids. CDR3 nucleotides: TGTGCCAGCATGAAGGGGGCCACTCAGCCCCAGCATTTT. Translated, it gives CASMKGATQPQHF.

This clonotype has at least ten counts. The chain joins TRBV7-2 to TRBJ2-2, with 13 positions matching TRBD2. The CDR3 runs to 16 residues. Germline CDR1 reads SGHTA; CDR2 reads FQGNSA. The ends lost 5 bases at V and 5 bases at J; junction bases unmatched: 5. CDR3 bases: TGTGCCAGCAGCAGACTAGCGGGGGGTGGGACCGGGGAGCTGTTTTTT. Translating it yields CASSRLAGGGTGELFF.

A single count supports this clonotype. The J gene is TRBJ1-1, the V gene TRBV28, with a tentative D call TRBD1 (5 bases). V dropped 5 bases and J dropped 4 bases, with 14 bases sitting between them. This CDR3 region has 14 residues. Per the germline V gene, CDR1 is MDHEN and CDR2 is SYDVKM. The CDR3 region is CASSLPGSLTEAFF. In DNA, the CDR3 is TGTGCCAGCAGTCTCCCAGGGTCTCTCACTGAAGCTTTCTTT. Complete variable domain (other parts from reference TRBV28 and TRBJ1-1): DVKVTQSSRYLVKRTGEKVFLECVQDMDHENMFWYRQDPGLGLRLIYFSYDVKMKEKGDIPEGYSVSREKKERFSLILESASTNQTSMYLCASSLPGSLTEAFFGQGTRLTVV.

As to this clonotype: Being one base from a much bigger clone, this may be a read error. Without the conserved terminal phenylalanine or tryptophan, this CDR3 likely stems from a read error. The V and J genes are TRBV7-9 and TRBJ1-2; possible D gene TRBD1, 5 bases. V lost 3 bases, J lost 7 bases, and 15 bases lay in between. The CDR3 runs 14 residues. CDR1 is SEHNR and CDR2 is FQNEAQ in the germline V gene (reference sequence). The CDR3 DNA reads as TGTGCCAGCAGCTTGGCCCAGGGACGGGCTGGCTACACCCTC. It encodes CASSLAQGRAGYTL.

Remarks on this clonotype: A much bigger clone sits one base away, suggesting this may be a read error. J is TRBJ2-5 and V is TRBV5-1; D is unclear. CDR3 size: 14 residues. Germline values: CDR1 SGHRS, CDR2 YFSETQ. V lost 4 bases, J lost 4 bases, and 14 bases lay in between. The CDR3: CASSPTPHVETQYF. The CDR3 DNA follows: TGCGCCAGCAGCCCGACTCCTCATGTAGAGACCCAGTACTTC. Supplemented by reference TRBV5-1 and TRBJ2-5, the full variable domain reads KAGVTQTPRYLIKTRGQQVTLSCSPISGHRSVSWYQQTPGQGLQFLFEYFSETQRNKGNFPGRFSGRQFSNSRSEMNVSTLELGDSALYLCASSPTPHVETQYFGPGTRLLVL.

The chain joins TRBV9 to TRBJ2-7; 9 bases map to TRBD2. The germline V gene has CDR1 SGDLS and CDR2 YYNGEE. The CDR3 is 15 residues long. V was clipped by 4 bases and J by 10 bases; unmatched bases: 15. The CDR3 DNA reads TGTGCCAGCAGCTTAGGGGCTAGCGGGGAGCAGCTCCAGTACTTC. As protein: CASSLGASGEQLQYF. Filled out from reference TRBV9 and TRBJ2-7, the complete variable domain reads DSGVTQTPKHLITATGQRVTLRCSPRSGDLSVYWYQQSLDQGLQFLIQYYNGEERAKGNILERFSAQQFPDLHSELNLSSLELGDSALYFCASSLGASGEQLQYFGPGTRLTVT.

V gene TRBV18 combines with J gene TRBJ1-1; TRBD1 might be the D (5 bases). The CDR3 contains 14 residues. Trimming pared 3 bases from V and 0 bases from J, leaving 8 bases between. From germline, CDR1 is KGHSH and CDR2 LQKENI. Here the CDR3 reads CASSPDTLNTEAFF. The CDR3 bases are TGTGCCAGCTCACCGGACACCTTGAACACTGAAGCTTTCTTT.

Ten or more counts support this clonotype. This chain uses TRBV11-2 with TRBJ1-6; D perhaps matches TRBD1 (6 bases). The CDR3 has 16 amino acids. Germline values: CDR1 SGHAT, CDR2 FQNNGV. Trimming shortened V by 5 bases and J by 3 bases, and 14 bases separated the two germline ends. The CDR3 DNA is TGTGCCAGCAGCCTCAGGGGTATGGACTATAATTCACCCCTCCACTTT. Translating gives CASSLRGMDYNSPLHF.

A word on this clonotype: A read error is possible here, since a much larger clone lies one base away. The final CDR3 position lacks the conserved phenylalanine or tryptophan, pointing to a likely read error. The chain joins TRBV5-1 to TRBJ1-5, with 7 positions matching TRBD1. The length of the CDR3 is 16 residues. V shed 4 bases and J 3 bases; nucleotides not matched to a gene: 10. Germline V gene sequence: CDR1 SGHRS, CDR2 YFSETQ. In nucleotides, the CDR3 is TGCGCCAGCAGCCTCAACCCGGGACAGATCAATCAGCCCCAGCATCTT. Translation: CASSLNPGQINQPQHL.

The V call is TRBV20-1, the J call TRBJ1-2; D perhaps matches TRBD1 (5 bases). The germline V and J ends were trimmed by 4 bases and 8 bases, with 14 bases remaining between them. CDR3 length: 12 amino acids. Germline V lookup: CDR1 DFQATT, CDR2 SNEGSKA (reference sequence). In DNA, the CDR3 is TGCAGTGCTATTTTCAGGGAGAGGGGCTACACCTTC. Its protein is CSAIFRERGYTF.

This clonotype was counted at least ten times. This chain joins TRBV20-1 and TRBJ1-1; D is undetermined. This CDR3 has 15 residues. Trimming stripped 5 bases from V and 1 base from J, with 17 bases between. Germline lookup yields CDR1 DFQATT and CDR2 SNEGSKA (reference sequence). CDR3 nucleotides: TGCAGTGCTCAAGACCCGAAACGATCGAACACTGAAGCTTTCTTT. Translating it yields CSAQDPKRSNTEAFF.